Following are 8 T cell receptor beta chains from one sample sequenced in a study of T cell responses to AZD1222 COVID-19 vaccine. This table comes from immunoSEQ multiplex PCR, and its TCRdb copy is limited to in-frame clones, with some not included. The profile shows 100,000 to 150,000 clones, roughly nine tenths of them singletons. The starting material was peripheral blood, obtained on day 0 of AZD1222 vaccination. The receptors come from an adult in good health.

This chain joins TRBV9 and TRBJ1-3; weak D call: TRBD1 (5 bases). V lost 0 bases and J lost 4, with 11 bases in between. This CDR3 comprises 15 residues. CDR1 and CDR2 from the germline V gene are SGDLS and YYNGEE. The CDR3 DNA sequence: TGTGCCAGCAGCGTAGGAGACAGATGGGGAAACACCATATATTTT. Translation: CASSVGDRWGNTIYF.

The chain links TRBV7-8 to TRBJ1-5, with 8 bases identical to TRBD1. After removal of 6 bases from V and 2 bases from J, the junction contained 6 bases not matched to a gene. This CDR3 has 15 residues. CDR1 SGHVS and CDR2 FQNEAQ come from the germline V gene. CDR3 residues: CASSGPGQGNQPQHF. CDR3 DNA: TGTGCCAGCAGTGGACCGGGACAGGGCAATCAGCCCCAGCATTTT.

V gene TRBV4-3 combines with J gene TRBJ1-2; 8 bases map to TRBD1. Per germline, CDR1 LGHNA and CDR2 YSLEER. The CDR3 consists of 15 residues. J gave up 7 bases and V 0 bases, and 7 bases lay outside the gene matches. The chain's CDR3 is CASSQDWQGAGGYTF. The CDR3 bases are TGCGCCAGCAGCCAAGATTGGCAGGGGGCGGGTGGCTACACCTTC.

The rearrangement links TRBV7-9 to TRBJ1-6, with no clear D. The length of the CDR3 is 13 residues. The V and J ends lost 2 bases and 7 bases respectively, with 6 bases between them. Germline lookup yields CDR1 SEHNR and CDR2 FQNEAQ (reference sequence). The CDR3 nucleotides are TGTGCCAGCAGCTTAAAGGACAATTCACCCCTCCACTTT. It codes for CASSLKDNSPLHF.

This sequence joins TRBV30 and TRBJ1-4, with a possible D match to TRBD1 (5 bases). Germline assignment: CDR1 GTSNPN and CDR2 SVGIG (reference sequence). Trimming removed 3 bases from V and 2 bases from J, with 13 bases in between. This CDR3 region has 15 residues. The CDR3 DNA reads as TGTGCCTGGAGCCAGGGTAGGCCGACTAATGAAAAACTGTTTTTT. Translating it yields CAWSQGRPTNEKLFF. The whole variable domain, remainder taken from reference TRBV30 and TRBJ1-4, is SQTIHQWPATLVQPVGSPLSLECTVEGTSNPNLYWYRQAAGRGLQLLFYSVGIGQISSEVPQNLSASRPQDRQFILSSKKLLLSDSGFYLCAWSQGRPTNEKLFFGSGTQLSVL.

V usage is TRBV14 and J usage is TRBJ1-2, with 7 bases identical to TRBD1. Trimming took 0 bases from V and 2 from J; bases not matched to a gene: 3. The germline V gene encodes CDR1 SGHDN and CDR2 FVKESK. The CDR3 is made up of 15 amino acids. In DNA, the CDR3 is TGTGCCAGCAGCCAAGACCCGACAGGGAACTATGGCTACACCTTC. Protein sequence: CASSQDPTGNYGYTF.

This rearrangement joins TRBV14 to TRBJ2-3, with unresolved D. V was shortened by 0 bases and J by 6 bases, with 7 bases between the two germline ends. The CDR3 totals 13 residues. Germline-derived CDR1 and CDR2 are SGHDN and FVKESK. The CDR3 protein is CASSQDSADTQYF. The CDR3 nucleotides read TGTGCCAGCAGCCAAGACAGCGCCGATACGCAGTATTTT.

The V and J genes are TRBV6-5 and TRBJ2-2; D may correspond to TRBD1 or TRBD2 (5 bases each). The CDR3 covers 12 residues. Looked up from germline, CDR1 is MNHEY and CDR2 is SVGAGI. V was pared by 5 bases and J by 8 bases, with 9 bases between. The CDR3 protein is CASSSEGGELFF. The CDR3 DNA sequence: TGTGCCAGCAGTAGCGAGGGGGGGGAGCTGTTTTTT.